This is a list of T cell receptor beta chains from one sample in a study of early T cells in non-severe SARS-CoV-2 infection. Each CDR3 protein gets one entry after TCRdb re-called the 5' RACE reads with MiXCR. The table shows about 60,000 distinct CDR3 sequences, with about 5.6% occurring only once. Sequenced material: whole blood. The receptor set was obtained from an adult who was a healthcare worker with PCR-confirmed SARS-CoV-2 infection or an uninfected control (not recorded which). Each CDR3 is given with its conserved first and last residue. A D gene is named only where the DNA matches it firmly. A row's size may be missing; if present it is once, few, many or a size class.

CDR3nt	CDR3aa	v_gene	j_gene	d_gene	abundance
TGTGCCAGCTCAGGAGAGGGGAGCAATCAGCCCCAGCATTTT	CASSGEGSNQPQHF	TRBV18	TRBJ1-5	.	.
TGTGCCTGGAGGCCTTCCCCAGGGGGGACCGGGGAGCTGTTTTTT	CAWRPSPGGTGELFF	TRBV30	TRBJ2-2	.	many
TGTGCCAGCAGCCAAGGGCTAGCGGGGGCCCAATCCTACGAGCAGTACTTC	CASSQGLAGAQSYEQYF	TRBV3-1	TRBJ2-7	TRBD2	.
TGTGCCACCGCAGGGGCAACTAATGAAAAACTGTTTTTT	CATAGATNEKLFF	TRBV10-3	TRBJ1-4	.	many
TGCAGCGTAGGGAAGGGACAGGGACGAGGAGAGACCCAGTACTTC	CSVGKGQGRGETQYF	TRBV29-1	TRBJ2-5	TRBD1	.
TGTGCCACAGGGGGGTTGGCGAACACTGAAGCTTTCTTT	CATGGLANTEAFF	TRBV6-1	TRBJ1-1	TRBD1	many
TGTGCTAGTGGTTTCCCTTGGCAGGACCTAGAAATTCGCGGGGAGCTGTTTTTT	CASGFPWQDLEIRGELFF	TRBV12-5	TRBJ2-2	.	many
TGCAGCGTTAAGTGGGCTGGTAGGGGACAAGAGACCCAGTACTTC	CSVKWAGRGQETQYF	TRBV29-1	TRBJ2-5	.	many
TGTGCCAGCAGCTCCCGGGTCTCGAACACTGAAGCTTTCTTT	CASSSRVSNTEAFF	TRBV11-2	TRBJ1-1	.	few
TGCGCCAGCAGCTTCGGGGTCCCAAGCTCCTACGAGCAGTACTTC	CASSFGVPSSYEQYF	TRBV5-1	TRBJ2-7	.	many
TGTGCCAGCAGAAAGTTCCCGACAGCAAATCAGCCCCAGCATTTT	CASRKFPTANQPQHF	TRBV6-5	TRBJ1-5	.	many